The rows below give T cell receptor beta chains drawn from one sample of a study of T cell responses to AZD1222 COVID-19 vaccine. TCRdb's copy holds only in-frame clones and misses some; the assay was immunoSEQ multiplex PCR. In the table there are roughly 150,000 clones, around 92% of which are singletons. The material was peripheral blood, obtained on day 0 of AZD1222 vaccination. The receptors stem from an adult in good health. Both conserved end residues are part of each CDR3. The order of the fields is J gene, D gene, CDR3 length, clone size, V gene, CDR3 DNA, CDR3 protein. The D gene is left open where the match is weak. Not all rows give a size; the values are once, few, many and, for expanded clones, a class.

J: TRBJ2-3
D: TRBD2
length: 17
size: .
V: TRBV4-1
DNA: TGCGCCAGCAGCCATTTAGGGGGAGCGGGGGTTGGGGTCCAGCAGTATTTT
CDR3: CASSHLGGAGVGVQQYF

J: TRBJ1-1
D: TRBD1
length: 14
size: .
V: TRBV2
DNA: TGTGCCAGCAGTCGACAGGGGCCGAACACTGAAGCTTTCTTT
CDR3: CASSRQGPNTEAFF

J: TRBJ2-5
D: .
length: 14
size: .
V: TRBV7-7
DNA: TGTGCCAGCAGCTTAGGGCAGAGGGGAGAGACCCAGTACTTC
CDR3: CASSLGQRGETQYF

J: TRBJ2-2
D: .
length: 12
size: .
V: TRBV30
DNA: TGTGCCTGGCGGTCGAACACCGGGGAGCTGTTTTTT
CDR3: CAWRSNTGELFF

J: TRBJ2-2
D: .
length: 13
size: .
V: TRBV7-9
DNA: TGTGCCAGCCGCATCTCCGGAACCGGGGAGCTGTTTTTT
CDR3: CASRISGTGELFF

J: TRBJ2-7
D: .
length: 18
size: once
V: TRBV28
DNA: TGTGCCAGCAGCTACCCGGCCCACAGGGGCCGGAGGGAATACGAGCAGTACTTC
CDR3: CASSYPAHRGRREYEQYF

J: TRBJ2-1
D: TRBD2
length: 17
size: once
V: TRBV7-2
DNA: TGTGCCAGCAGCTTATCCAGCGGGACTAGCGGTAACAATGAGCAGTTCTTC
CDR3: CASSLSSGTSGNNEQFF

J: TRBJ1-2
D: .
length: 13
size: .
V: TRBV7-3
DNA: TGTGCCAGCAGCTTATCCGGGCGGGATGGCTACACCTTC
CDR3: CASSLSGRDGYTF

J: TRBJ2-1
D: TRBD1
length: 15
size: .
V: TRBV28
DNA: TGTGCCAGCAGGCGAACAGGGGGTTCTGGCGATGAGCAGTTCTTC
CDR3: CASRRTGGSGDEQFF

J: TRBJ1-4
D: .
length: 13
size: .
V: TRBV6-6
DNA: TGTGCCAGCAACACTCCGCGGAATGAAAAACTGTTTTTT
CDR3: CASNTPRNEKLFF

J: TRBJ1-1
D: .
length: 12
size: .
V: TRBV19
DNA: TGTGCCAGTAGTTTCGGACGGATTGAAGCTTTCTTT
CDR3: CASSFGRIEAFF

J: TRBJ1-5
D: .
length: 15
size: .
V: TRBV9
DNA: TGTGCCAGCAGCGTGGATGGACAGACTAATCAGCCCCAGCATTTT
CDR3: CASSVDGQTNQPQHF

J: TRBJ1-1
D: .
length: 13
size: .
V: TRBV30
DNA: TGTGCCTGGTCCCAAACTGGGGGAACTGAAGCTTTCTTT
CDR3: CAWSQTGGTEAFF

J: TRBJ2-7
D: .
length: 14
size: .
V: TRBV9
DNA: TGTGCCAGCAGCGTATCTGAGCCCTCCTACGAGCAGTACTTC
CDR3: CASSVSEPSYEQYF

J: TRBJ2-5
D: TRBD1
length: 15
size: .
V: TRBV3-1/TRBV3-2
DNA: TGTGCCTCAGGACGGGACAGGTGGACCAAAGAGACCCAGTACTTC
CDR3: CASGRDRWTKETQYF

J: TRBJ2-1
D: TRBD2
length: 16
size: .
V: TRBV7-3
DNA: TGTGCCAGCAGCTTAAGGGCTAGCGGGAGCTACAATGAGCAGTTCTTC
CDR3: CASSLRASGSYNEQFF

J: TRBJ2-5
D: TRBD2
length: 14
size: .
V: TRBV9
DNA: TGTGCCAGCAGCGTAGGGGCGGGGGGAGAGACCCAGTACTTC
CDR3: CASSVGAGGETQYF

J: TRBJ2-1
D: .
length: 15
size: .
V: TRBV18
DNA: TGTGCCAGCTCAAACGGGAGTCCCCCCGGGAATGAGCAGTTCTTC
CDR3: CASSNGSPPGNEQFF

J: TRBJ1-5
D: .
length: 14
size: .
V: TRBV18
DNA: TGTGCCAGCTCACCGGGGAGGAACAATCAGCCCCAGCATTTT
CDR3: CASSPGRNNQPQHF

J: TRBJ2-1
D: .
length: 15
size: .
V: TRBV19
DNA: TGTGCCAGTAGTATCCACAGGTCTCAGTACAATGAGCAGTTCTTC
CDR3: CASSIHRSQYNEQFF

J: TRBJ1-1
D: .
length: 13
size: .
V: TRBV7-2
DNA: TGTGCCAGCAGCCTACAGGTGAACACTGAAGCTTTCTTT
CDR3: CASSLQVNTEAFF

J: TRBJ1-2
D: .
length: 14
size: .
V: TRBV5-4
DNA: TGTGCCAGCAGCTTGGGCAGGGCGGACTATGGCTACACCTTC
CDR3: CASSLGRADYGYTF